A selection of T cell receptor beta chains follows, all from one sample in a study of T-cell reconstitution after alpha-beta-depleted transplantation in children. TCRdb re-analysed the PCR reads in MiXCR, keeping a single row per CDR3 protein. The sample lists roughly 200,000 distinct CDR3 sequences, around 9.9% occurring once. This sample comprised PBMCs, obtained before TCRalphabeta/CD19-depleted stem cell transplant. The receptors shown here come from a child under two years old with acute myeloid leukemia, due to receive a stem cell transplant. The CDR3 runs from the conserved cysteine through the conserved F or W. A D gene is named only where the DNA matches it firmly. Expanded clones get a size class; other rows say once, few or many, or leave the size out.

D gene	clone size	V gene	J gene	CDR3 DNA	CDR3 protein
TRBD2	many	TRBV10-3	TRBJ2-1	TGTGCCATCAGTGAGTTGCCGGGACTAGCGGGGAAGAATGAGCAGTTCTTC	CAISELPGLAGKNEQFF
TRBD2	NA	TRBV28	TRBJ2-3	TGTGCCAGCAGCAAGTCACTAGCGCCCTATACGCAGTATTTT	CASSKSLAPYTQYF
NA	NA	TRBV20-1	TRBJ1-3	TGCAGTGTTAGCTCTGGAAACACCATATATTTT	CSVSSGNTIYF
NA	many	TRBV6-5	TRBJ2-3	TGTGCCAGCAGTTATACCCCGCGGGGAACGCAGTATTTT	CASSYTPRGTQYF
TRBD1	many	TRBV5-1	TRBJ1-2	TGCGCCAGCAGCCTAACCGGACAGGGTGAGATCGGCTACACCTTC	CASSLTGQGEIGYTF
NA	many	TRBV5-1	TRBJ1-1	TGCGCCAGCAGCTTGGGAACGGCGAACACTGAAGCTTTCTTT	CASSLGTANTEAFF
TRBD1	many	TRBV6-5	TRBJ1-3	TGTGCCAGCAGACGGACAGGGGGAGTTACCATATATTTT	CASRRTGGVTIYF
NA	many	TRBV28	TRBJ2-2	TGTGCCACCCACCGAACGAACACCGGGGAGCTGTTTTTT	CATHRTNTGELFF
TRBD2	NA	TRBV29-1	TRBJ2-1	TGCAGCGCATTATCCCGGACTAGCGGGAGATATAATGAGCAGTTCTTC	CSALSRTSGRYNEQFF
NA	many	TRBV7-2	TRBJ2-1	TGTGCCAGCACCAATAGGGTTGGTCACGGCTATGAGCAGTTCTTC	CASTNRVGHGYEQFF
NA	many	TRBV5-6	TRBJ1-6	TGTGCCAGCAGCTTAGGACAGTATAATTCACCCCTCCACTTT	CASSLGQYNSPLHF
NA	many	TRBV7-2	TRBJ2-3	TGTGCCAGCAGCTCCATGGGAGGAAAAACAGATACGCAGTATTTT	CASSSMGGKTDTQYF
TRBD1	NA	TRBV11-2	TRBJ1-2	TGTGCCAGCAGCTCGGCCGGGACAGGGAACCCCCTCTATGGCTACACCTTC	CASSSAGTGNPLYGYTF
TRBD1	few	TRBV7-2	TRBJ1-6	TGTGCCAGCAGCTTAGGGGGTAGGGGGCAGAATTCACCCCTCCACTTT	CASSLGGRGQNSPLHF
NA	once	TRBV11-2	TRBJ1-1	TGTGCCAGCAGCTTAGATAACCCTGGAGGGGAAGCTTTCTTT	CASSLDNPGGEAFF
TRBD1	many	TRBV7-2	TRBJ1-4	TGTGCCAGCAGCTTAGGACCAGGGGGAGAAAAACTGTTTTTT	CASSLGPGGEKLFF
TRBD1	many	TRBV5-8	TRBJ2-3	TGTGCCAGCAGCTTAGGGGGCGGAGGAAGCACAGATACGCAGTATTTT	CASSLGGGGSTDTQYF
NA	many	TRBV5-5	TRBJ1-6	TGTGCCAGCAGCTTGGCACCGGGGCTGAGGAATTCACCCCTCCACTTT	CASSLAPGLRNSPLHF
TRBD2	many	TRBV12-3/TRBV12-4	TRBJ2-1	TGTGCCAGCAGAATAATGGCTAGCGGGCGCAATGAGCAGTTCTTC	CASRIMASGRNEQFF
NA	many	TRBV12-3/TRBV12-4	TRBJ2-5	TGTGCCAGCAGCTTGGGACACCCGGTGGAGACCCAGTACTTC	CASSLGHPVETQYF
NA	NA	TRBV6-6	TRBJ2-7	TGTGCCAGCAGTAGATACTACGAGCAGTACTTC	CASSRYYEQYF
NA	NA	TRBV27	TRBJ1-5	TGTGCCAGCAGTTTAGGGGACCCAAATCAGCCCCAGCATTTT	CASSLGDPNQPQHF
NA	many	TRBV6-5	TRBJ1-3	TGTGCCAGCAGTTCCTCCTATACCATCTCTGGAAACACCATATATTTT	CASSSSYTISGNTIYF
TRBD2	many	TRBV13	TRBJ2-4	TGTGCCAGCAGCTCGAGACTAGCACAGGCAAAAAACATTCAGTACTTC	CASSSRLAQAKNIQYF
TRBD1	many	TRBV5-1	TRBJ2-1	TGCGCCAGCAGTCCTTCCTCCGGGACAGGGGTACCATCGCCCCATGAGCAGTTCTTC	CASSPSSGTGVPSPHEQFF
NA	many	TRBV27	TRBJ2-5	TGTGCCAGCAGCCTTGGGCCCCAGTTGGGGGAGACCCAGTACTTC	CASSLGPQLGETQYF
TRBD2	few	TRBV11-2	TRBJ2-5	TGTGCCAGCATGGTAGGACTAGCGGGAACCCAGTACTTC	CASMVGLAGTQYF
TRBD1	many	TRBV12-3/TRBV12-4	TRBJ1-4	TGTGCCAGCAGTTTGGGGGCAGGGGGCGAAAAACTGTTTTTT	CASSLGAGGEKLFF
NA	many	TRBV5-5	TRBJ2-1	TGTGCCAGCAGCTACCTGGGGGACAATGAGCAGTTCTTC	CASSYLGDNEQFF
TRBD1	many	TRBV5-1	TRBJ1-4	TGCGCCAGCAGCTTTGGGACAGGGCGCGAAAAACTGTTTTTT	CASSFGTGREKLFF
TRBD1	NA	TRBV6-2/TRBV6-3	TRBJ1-3	TGTGCCAGCAGTCGGGACAGAGAAAGAAACACCATATATTTT	CASSRDRERNTIYF
NA	many	TRBV11-2	TRBJ1-1	TGTGCCAGCAGCTTAGGTCCCGGGAACACTGAAGCTTTCTTT	CASSLGPGNTEAFF
NA	many	TRBV9	TRBJ2-6	TGTGCCAGCAGCCCACGGACAAGGGCTGGGGCCAACGTCCTGACTTTC	CASSPRTRAGANVLTF
NA	many	TRBV7-9	TRBJ1-5	TGTGCCAGCAGCCCCGGCCCTCCAGGGCTGCCCCAGCATTTT	CASSPGPPGLPQHF
TRBD2	many	TRBV11-2	TRBJ2-7	TGTGCCAGCAGCATCGGACTAGCGGAGTACGAGCAGTACTTC	CASSIGLAEYEQYF
NA	many	TRBV9	TRBJ2-5	TGTGCCAGCAGCGTAGGGGGTCACCAAGAGACCCAGTACTTC	CASSVGGHQETQYF
NA	NA	TRBV5-5	TRBJ2-3	TGTGTCACGACGACGAGGAGCAGGGGCACAGATACGCAGTATTTT	CVTTTRSRGTDTQYF
TRBD2	many	TRBV11-1	TRBJ2-1	TGTGCCAGCAGCGGGAACCCGACTAGCGGGGCTCCAAACCAATACAATGAGCAGTTCTTC	CASSGNPTSGAPNQYNEQFF
NA	many	TRBV11-2	TRBJ1-1	TGTGCCAGCAGCTTAGATTCCACACGGACAAGCATGAACACTGAAGCTTTCTTT	CASSLDSTRTSMNTEAFF